This entry is about one TCR beta chain. Germline lookup yields CDR1 SGHDN and CDR2 FVKESK. The CDR3 loop spans 14 amino acids. The V gene end was trimmed by 4 bases and the J gene end by 8 bases; junction bases not matched to a gene: 8. The sample originates from a study of T cell responses to AZD1222 COVID-19 vaccine. Assay: immunoSEQ multiplex PCR; the TCRdb copy retains only in-frame clones and omits some. The sample contains over 110,000 clones, 85% to 90% of which appear only once. This rearrangement joins TRBV14 to TRBJ2-1; 7 bases are shared with TRBD1. Sequenced material: peripheral blood, taken on day 0 of AZD1222 vaccination. The sequence came from an adult in good health. Written as DNA, the CDR3 is TGTGCCAGCAGCCTTAGGACAGGTAGGGATGAGCAGTTCTTC. This translates into CASSLRTGRDEQFF.